The 13 T cell receptor beta chains below were found in one sample sequenced in a study of human T cells and chemical hapten exposure. As to time point: pre-sensitization, week 0. Stated treatment: therapeutic diphenylcyclopropenone sensitization with weekly scalp DPC. Each CDR3 protein is one row after TCRdb ran MiXCR on the RACE reads. Here the sample spans 250,000 or so distinct CDR3 sequences, almost 8% being singletons. The sequences come from whole blood, collected in connection with sensitization to the hapten diphenylcyclopropenone (DPC). The receptor source for this set is a man between 18 and 35 years old with alopecia areata. Some clones in this sample may be carry-over from other donors' samples.

This clonotype was seen a few times. The chain carries TRBV7-9 and TRBJ2-3; 9 bases line up with TRBD1. CDR1 SEHNR and CDR2 FQNEAQ come from the germline V gene (reference sequence). Losses at the gene ends were 4 bases for V and 2 bases for J; bases not matched to a gene: 4. The CDR3 contains 15 residues. CDR3 in amino acids: CASSSRDRVTDTQYF. As DNA, the CDR3 is TGTGCCAGCAGCTCGAGGGACAGGGTCACAGATACGCAGTATTTT.

The chain uses TRBV5-1 and TRBJ2-3; 8 nucleotides line up with TRBD1. V shed 0 bases and J 1 base; nucleotides not matched to a gene: 4. Germline CDR1 and CDR2: SGHRS and YFSETQ. The CDR3 covers 16 residues. CDR3 protein: CASSLEVTGGTDTQYF. The CDR3 DNA sequence: TGCGCCAGCAGCTTGGAAGTGACAGGGGGCACAGATACGCAGTATTTT. The full variable domain, in which reference TRBV5-1 and TRBJ2-3 provide the parts outside the CDR3, is KAGVTQTPRYLIKTRGQQVTLSCSPISGHRSVSWYQQTPGQGLQFLFEYFSETQRNKGNFPGRFSGRQFSNSRSEMNVSTLELGDSALYLCASSLEVTGGTDTQYFGPGTRLTVL.

The V call is TRBV29-1, the J call TRBJ1-1; TRBD1 aligns across 7 bases. The CDR3 totals 13 residues. J gave up 2 bases and V 8 bases, and 8 bases lay outside the gene matches. Per germline, CDR1 SQVTM and CDR2 ANQGSEA. The chain's CDR3 is CSPTTGDNTEAFF. The CDR3 DNA is TGCAGCCCCACCACAGGGGACAACACTGAAGCTTTCTTT.

The V and J genes are TRBV5-6 and TRBJ1-4; 7 nucleotides align to TRBD1. The CDR3 runs to 16 residues. The germline V gene has CDR1 SGHDT and CDR2 YYEEEE. The ends lost 3 bases at V and 2 bases at J; junction bases unmatched: 7. CDR3 residues: CASSYRQGVTNEKLFF. The CDR3, as DNA: TGTGCCAGCAGCTATCGACAGGGTGTTACTAATGAAAAACTGTTTTTT. Based on the CDR3 plus reference TRBV5-6 and TRBJ1-4, the full variable domain is DAGVTQSPTHLIKTRGQQVTLRCSPKSGHDTVSWYQQALGQGPQFIFQYYEEEERQRGNFPDRFSGHQFPNYSSELNVNALLLGDSALYLCASSYRQGVTNEKLFFGSGTQLSVL.

The chain employs TRBV2 and TRBJ2-5, with TRBD1 matching over 7 bases. The germline V gene encodes CDR1 SNHLY and CDR2 FYNNEI. V was pared by 6 bases and J by 5 bases, with 6 bases of the junction left unmatched. This CDR3 is built from 13 residues. DNA of the CDR3: TGTGCCAGCAGGAGGACAGGCGGGGAGACCCAGTACTTC. It specifies CASRRTGGETQYF.

CDR3 loop: CASSSLARETQYF. The CDR3 bases are TGTGCCAGCAGCTCACTAGCTAGGGAGACCCAGTACTTC. The chain couples TRBV13 to TRBJ2-5; TRBD2 might be the D (6 bases). The V gene lost 4 bases and the J gene lost 5 bases, with 11 bases spanning the gap. The germline CDR1 and CDR2 sequences are PRHDT and FYEKMQ (reference sequence). The CDR3 sequence is 13 residues long.

This clonotype was counted at least ten times. The rearrangement uses TRBV6-5 and TRBJ2-3; 11 bases are a match to TRBD2. Trimming took 4 bases from V and 4 from J; bases not matched to a gene: 7. Germline V gives CDR1 MNHEY, CDR2 SVGAGI. The CDR3 length is 16 residues. The CDR3 region has the DNA TGTGCCAGCAGTTCTAGCGGGGGGAGCCTCCCAGATACGCAGTATTTT. It encodes CASSSSGGSLPDTQYF.

V and J are TRBV12-3 or TRBV12-4 and TRBJ2-1; 13 bases fit TRBD2. V was pared by 6 bases and J by 8 bases, with 10 bases of the junction left unmatched. The CDR3 loop spans 16 amino acids. DNA for the CDR3: TGTGCCAGCAGCCCAACTAGCGGGGGGGCCGTCGATGAGCAGTTCTTC. This encodes CASSPTSGGAVDEQFF.

This clonotype has at least ten counts. The V and J genes are TRBV21-1 and TRBJ1-4; the tabulated D call, TRBD1, remains unverified against the DNA. TRBV21-1 is labeled a pseudogene. This CDR3 has 18 residues. The CDR3 nucleotides are TGTGCCAGCAGCCGTGAAACCGAAGCAGGGGCCACTAATGAAAAACTGTTTTTT. Protein sequence: CASSRETEAGATNEKLFF.

The CDR3 loop is CASSQVSGRGLSEAFF. The CDR3 DNA follows: TGCGCCAGCAGCCAAGTTTCCGGCAGGGGGCTGTCTGAAGCTTTCTTT. This chain joins TRBV4-1 and TRBJ1-1, with 8 bases lining up with TRBD1. The CDR3 spans 16 residues. Per the germline V gene, CDR1 is MGHRA and CDR2 is YSYEKL. J was trimmed by 6 bases and V by 1 base; bases with no gene match: 10.

This clonotype turned up a few times. This chain uses TRBV7-9 with TRBJ1-2; the D gene is possibly TRBD1 (6 bases). Germline V CDR1 and CDR2: SEHNR, FQNEAQ (reference sequence). The CDR3 length is 14 residues. V lost 4 bases and J lost 0, with 9 bases in between. The CDR3 DNA sequence: TGTGCCAGCAGCTCAGGACAGTCTAACTATGGCTACACCTTC. Translating it yields CASSSGQSNYGYTF. The full variable domain, in which reference TRBV7-9 and TRBJ1-2 provide the parts outside the CDR3, is DTGVSQNPRHKITKRGQNVTFRCDPISEHNRLYWYRQTLGQGPEFLTYFQNEAQLEKSRLLSDRFSAERPKGSFSTLEIQRTEQGDSAMYLCASSSGQSNYGYTFGSGTRLTVV.

This chain links TRBV2 with TRBJ2-2; D not resolved. The CDR3 is 12 residues long. The ends were cut back, 0 bases at V and 7 bases at J, with 3 bases in the middle. CDR1 is SNHLY, CDR2 FYNNEI, per germline. The CDR3 is CASSEALGELFF. In DNA, the CDR3 is TGTGCCAGCAGTGAAGCGCTCGGGGAGCTGTTTTTT.

V usage is TRBV5-1 and J usage is TRBJ2-3; 9 bases map to TRBD2. Per germline, CDR1 SGHRS and CDR2 YFSETQ. The CDR3 consists of 14 residues. Losses at the gene ends were 3 bases for V and 6 bases for J; bases not matched to a gene: 5. Here the CDR3 DNA reads TGCGCCAGCAGCTCGGGACTAGCCACGGATACGCAGTATTTT. Amino acid sequence: CASSSGLATDTQYF.